Given below is one T cell receptor beta chain in context. Its antigen is undetermined. The CDR3 covers 18 residues. Germline values: CDR1 SGHRS, CDR2 YFSETQ. Deletions cut 4 bases from V and 1 base from J, with 18 bases between. This sample was taken from a study of cytotoxic CD8 clonotypes in ibrutinib-treated CLL. Study findings and constraints: Relative to age-matched healthy donors, clonality at baseline was higher, and it tracked circulating CD8+ T-cell counts.

Clones were read by immunoSEQ multiplex PCR, and TCRdb kept only the in-frame ones, dropping some. The table shows hundreds of thousands of clones, with over 65% occurring only once. This clonotype was sampled from a human donor with chronic lymphocytic leukemia. The sample here was PBMCs, taken after 12 months of ibrutinib treatment. V usage is TRBV5-1 and J usage is TRBJ2-6, with D possibly matching TRBD1 (6 bases). The CDR3 region has the DNA TGCGCCAGCAGCCCACGGACAGCCGCAGAGTCTGGGGCCAACGTCCTGACTTTC. Its translation is CASSPRTAAESGANVLTF.